Detailed here is one T cell receptor (beta chain). The germline CDR1 and CDR2 sequences are SGDLS and YYNGEE. This CDR3 is built from 16 residues. V gave up 4 bases and J gave up 2 bases; unmatched junction bases: 10. The sample belongs to a study of T cell changes during pregnancy in multiple sclerosis. Sequencing used immunoSEQ multiplex PCR; TCRdb keeps in-frame clones, though not all of them. Seen here are around 110,000 clones, roughly nine tenths observed once, and the top ten hold 1.5%. Sample: peripheral blood, taken in the third trimester of pregnancy. The chain couples TRBV9 to TRBJ2-3, with 7 positions matching TRBD2. The TCR comes from a female donor with multiple sclerosis, enrolled in a pregnancy study. The CDR3 bases are TGTGCCAGCAGCCCCGAAGGAGGGACTACCACAGATACGCAGTATTTT. Amino acids: CASSPEGGTTTDTQYF.